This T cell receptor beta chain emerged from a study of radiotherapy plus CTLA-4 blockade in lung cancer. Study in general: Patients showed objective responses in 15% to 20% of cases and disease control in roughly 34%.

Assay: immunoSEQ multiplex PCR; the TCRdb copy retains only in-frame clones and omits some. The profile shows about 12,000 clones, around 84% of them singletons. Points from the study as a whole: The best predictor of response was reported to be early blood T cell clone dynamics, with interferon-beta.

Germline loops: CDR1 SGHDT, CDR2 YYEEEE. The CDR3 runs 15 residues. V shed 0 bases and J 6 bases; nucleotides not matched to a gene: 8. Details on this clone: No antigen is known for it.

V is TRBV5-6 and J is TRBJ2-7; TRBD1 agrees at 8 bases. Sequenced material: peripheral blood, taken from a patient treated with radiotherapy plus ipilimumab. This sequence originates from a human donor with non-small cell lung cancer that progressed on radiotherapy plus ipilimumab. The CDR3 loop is CASSLGQGARREQYF. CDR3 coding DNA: TGTGCCAGCAGCTTGGGCCAGGGGGCTAGGCGCGAGCAGTACTTC.